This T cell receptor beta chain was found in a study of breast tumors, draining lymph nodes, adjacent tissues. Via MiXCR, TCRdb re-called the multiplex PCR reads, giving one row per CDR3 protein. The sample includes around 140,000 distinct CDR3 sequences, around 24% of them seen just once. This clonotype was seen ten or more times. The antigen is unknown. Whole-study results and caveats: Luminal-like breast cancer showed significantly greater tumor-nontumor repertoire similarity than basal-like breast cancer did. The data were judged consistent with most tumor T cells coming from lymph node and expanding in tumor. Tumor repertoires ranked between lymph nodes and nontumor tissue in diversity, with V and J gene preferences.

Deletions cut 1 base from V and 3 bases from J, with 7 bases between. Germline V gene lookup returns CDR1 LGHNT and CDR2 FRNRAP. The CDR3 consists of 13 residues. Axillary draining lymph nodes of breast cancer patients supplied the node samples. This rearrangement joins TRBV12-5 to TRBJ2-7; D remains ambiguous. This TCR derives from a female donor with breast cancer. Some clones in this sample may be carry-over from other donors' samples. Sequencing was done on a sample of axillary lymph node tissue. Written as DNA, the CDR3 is TGTGCTAGTGGTTTGGGAGCACTCTACGAGCAGTACTTC. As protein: CASGLGALYEQYF.